The TCR beta chain described here comes from a study of T cells after somatic rescue of genetic block (dated by TCRdb to about 2020). In terms of the full investigation: What the study looked at was long-term robustness, specifically in a T-cell system that came about through somatic rescue of a genetic block in T-cell development.

This clone appeared once. What this receptor recognizes is not known. Base qualities are missing; no much larger clone stands one base away. The CDR3 has 15 amino acids, counting the end cysteine and phenylalanine. The kept DNA is CDR3 alone, 45 bases in frame from the first base. V sheds 4 bases and J sheds 1 base, leaving 9 bases between their ends. CDR1 and CDR2, per the germline V gene, are SGHRS and YFSETQ. The receptor library was made with the immunoSEQ multiplex PCR assay. In TCRdb, the immuneACCESS table is reduced to in-frame sequences with V and J assigned. These tables do not hold every clone; where another copy was compared, an unresolved V gene accounts for under half, and the others remain unexplained. This sample lists some 68,000 clones; approximately 91% were detected once. The ten largest clones add up to roughly 2.9% of the sample.

The clonotype originates from a young man. Sequenced input: peripheral blood mononuclear cells (PBMCs). This sequence uses TRBV5-1 and TRBJ2-6, with no D gene named confidently. The DNA is as follows: TGCGCCAGCAGCAATTTAGGGTCTGGGGCCAACGTCCTGACTTTC. The resulting protein is CASSNLGSGANVLTF.